A single sample is the source of the 31 T cell receptor beta chains below, sequenced in a study of monozygotic twins with inflammatory bowel disease. TCRdb reprocessed the 5' RACE reads and keeps a single row for each CDR3 protein, giving no DNA. The sample is made up of 330,000 or so distinct CDR3 sequences, and the top ten hold around 2% of it. The sequencing sample was made of blood. The receptors derive from a human donor with ulcerative colitis or Crohn's disease, or a healthy co-twin of an affected twin (not recorded which).

The chain combines TRBV15 with TRBJ2-4. Germline V gene lookup returns CDR1 LNHNV and CDR2 YYDKDF (reference sequence). The CDR3 is 11 amino acids. The CDR3 loop reads CATSKENIQYF.

The CDR3 sequence is CASSPFAGSSYEQYF. This sequence joins TRBV4-1 and TRBJ2-7. This CDR3 region has 15 residues. Per germline, CDR1 MGHRA and CDR2 YSYEKL.

The chain uses TRBV30 and TRBJ2-2. Germline V CDR1 and CDR2: GTSNPN, SVGIG (reference sequence). CDR3 size: 11 residues. The CDR3 here is CALPVTGELFF.

The chain carries TRBV6-2 or TRBV6-3 and TRBJ1-1. From germline, CDR1 is MNHEY and CDR2 SVGEGT. The CDR3 covers 12 residues. CDR3 region: CASSRDRGRAFF.

V usage is TRBV10-3 and J usage is TRBJ2-1; TCRdb indicates TRBD2, and absent DNA this call remains unverified. There are 14 residues in the CDR3. Germline V lookup: CDR1 ENHRY, CDR2 SYGVKD. CDR3 residues: CALWEGSADNEQFF.

The chain employs TRBV3-1 and TRBJ2-1. Germline CDR1 LGHDT, CDR2 YNNKEL (reference sequence). The CDR3 is made up of 13 amino acids. The CDR3 protein is CASTPNQYNEQFF.

The V gene is TRBV28, the J gene TRBJ2-5; without DNA, the TCRdb call of TRBD1 cannot be checked. The germline gives CDR1 MDHEN, CDR2 SYDVKM. This CDR3 is built from 14 residues. The CDR3 sequence: CASSTFGGPKTQYF.

The chain employs TRBV12-3 or TRBV12-4 and TRBJ1-1. The CDR3 consists of 13 residues. CDR3 amino acids: CASSPILGTEAFF.

The J gene is TRBJ2-3, the V gene TRBV12-3 or TRBV12-4; checking the TCRdb D call of TRBD1 is not possible without DNA. The CDR3 spans 15 residues. This CDR3 reads CASSLGSLGTDTQYF.

The chain has TRBV5-6 and TRBJ1-1; TCRdb designates TRBD1, a call that cannot be tested without DNA. CDR1 is SGHDT, CDR2 YYEEEE, per germline. CDR3 size: 14 residues. The CDR3 spells CASNQGGVGARAFF.

This chain connects TRBV12-3 or TRBV12-4 to TRBJ1-2; TCRdb's D call, TRBD1, is unchecked because there is no DNA. CDR3 length equals 18 residues. CDR3 amino acids: CASRPWGQGRGGFYGYTF.

The CDR3: CASSQAYLAGSTDTQYF. The V and J genes are TRBV4-2 and TRBJ2-3; TCRdb's D call of TRBD2 is untestable without DNA. Germline CDR1 LGHNA, CDR2 YNFKEQ. The CDR3 length is 17 residues.

This rearrangement joins TRBV28 to TRBJ2-5; the TCRdb call, TRBD1, lacks DNA for checking. Germline V CDR1 and CDR2: MDHEN, SYDVKM. This CDR3 is built from 15 residues. This chain's CDR3 is CASGWAGLGKETQYF. Using reference TRBV28 and TRBJ2-5 for the parts outside the CDR3, the full variable domain is DVKVTQSSRYLVKRTGEKVFLECVQDMDHENMFWYRQDPGLGLRLIYFSYDVKMKEKGDIPEGYSVSREKKERFSLILESASTNQTSMYLCASGWAGLGKETQYFGPGTRLLVL.

V gene TRBV28 combines with J gene TRBJ2-3; the D gene TCRdb calls, TRBD1, cannot be checked with no DNA. The CDR3 has 17 amino acids. Germline values: CDR1 MDHEN, CDR2 SYDVKM. CDR3 residues: CASSSPRTNLWTDTQYF.

The V call is TRBV12-3 or TRBV12-4, the J call TRBJ2-7; with no DNA, the TCRdb D assignment of TRBD1 cannot be verified. CDR3 length: 14 amino acids. CDR3: CASSLPPGQIEQYF.

The V and J genes are TRBV6-1 and TRBJ1-5; TCRdb returns TRBD1, unconfirmable since there is no DNA. This CDR3 is built from 15 residues. CDR1 and CDR2 (germline): MNHNS, SASEGT. The CDR3 loop reads CASSPPPDRNQPQHF.

This sequence joins TRBV20-1 and TRBJ2-1. Germline V gene lookup returns CDR1 DFQATT and CDR2 SNEGSKA (reference sequence). The CDR3 is made up of 14 amino acids. The CDR3 region is CSARAMVSYNEQFF.

The chain has TRBV3-1 and TRBJ2-2; TCRdb calls TRBD1, which cannot be checked without DNA. The CDR3 is made up of 16 amino acids. The germline CDR1 and CDR2 sequences are LGHDT and YNNKEL (reference sequence). The CDR3: CASSRTTGSWTGELFF.

The chain uses TRBV6-5 and TRBJ1-2; TCRdb proposes TRBD1, but this gene call is untestable without DNA. The CDR3 runs 14 residues. Germline V gene lookup returns CDR1 MNHEY and CDR2 SVGAGI. CDR3 region: CASSYSGVAAGYTF.

The chain has TRBV4-2 and TRBJ1-1. Germline V gene sequence: CDR1 LGHNA, CDR2 YNFKEQ. The CDR3 has 15 residues. The CDR3 spells CASSQAKEGPTEAFF.

The rearrangement joins TRBV4-3 to TRBJ1-2; the TCRdb call, TRBD1, lacks DNA for checking. The CDR3 sequence is 13 residues long. Germline values: CDR1 LGHNA, CDR2 YSLEER. CDR3 in amino acids: CASSDRDRLGYTF.

This chain uses TRBV12-3 or TRBV12-4 with TRBJ2-4; checking the TCRdb D call of TRBD1 is not possible without DNA. There are 15 residues in the CDR3. CDR3 amino acids: CASSLDPGTKNIQYF.

The rearrangement joins TRBV24-1 to TRBJ2-3; the TCRdb call, TRBD1, lacks DNA for checking. From germline, CDR1 is KGHDR and CDR2 SFDVKD. The CDR3 consists of 18 residues. CDR3 loop: CATSDSSPPRDRADTQYF.

The V and J genes are TRBV20-1 and TRBJ2-5; the TRBD2 assignment by TCRdb is unverifiable without DNA. Looked up from germline, CDR1 is DFQATT and CDR2 is SNEGSKA (reference sequence). CDR3 length equals 14 residues. The CDR3: CSARAPAGIWTQYF.

The gene calls are TRBV5-1 and TRBJ2-6; TCRdb's assignment of TRBD1 cannot be checked, as there is no DNA. Germline V CDR1 and CDR2: SGHRS, YFSETQ. This CDR3 has 19 residues. The CDR3 here is CASKTAGTGMLSGANVLTF.

The chain has TRBV28 and TRBJ1-6; with no DNA, the TCRdb D assignment of TRBD1 cannot be verified. This CDR3 contains 15 residues. Germline CDR1 MDHEN, CDR2 SYDVKM. CDR3 sequence: CASTSLGGDNSPLHF.

J is TRBJ2-2 and V is TRBV4-1; the TCRdb D gene call, TRBD2, has no DNA to confirm it. The CDR3 runs to 15 residues. The germline V gene encodes CDR1 MGHRA and CDR2 YSYEKL. CDR3: CASSPGRSNTGELFF.

The J gene is TRBJ2-7, the V gene TRBV27; TCRdb indicates TRBD1, and absent DNA this call remains unverified. CDR1 and CDR2 (germline): MNHEY, SMNVEV (reference sequence). The CDR3 spans 13 residues. The CDR3 is CASSRKEGYEQYF.

The chain has TRBV5-1 and TRBJ2-3; no DNA is available, so the TRBD1 call from TCRdb remains unchecked. The CDR3 loop spans 15 amino acids. CDR1 SGHRS and CDR2 YFSETQ come from the germline V gene. The chain's CDR3 is CASSATGTGIDTQYF.

The chain recombines TRBV12-3 or TRBV12-4 with TRBJ1-5. The CDR3 extends over 13 amino acids. The CDR3 sequence: CASSFNAAQPQHF.

CDR3 in amino acids: CSARLLAGLYEQYF. The chain is built from TRBV20-1 and TRBJ2-7; TCRdb returns TRBD2, unconfirmable since there is no DNA. Per germline, CDR1 DFQATT and CDR2 SNEGSKA (reference sequence). This CDR3 has 14 residues.